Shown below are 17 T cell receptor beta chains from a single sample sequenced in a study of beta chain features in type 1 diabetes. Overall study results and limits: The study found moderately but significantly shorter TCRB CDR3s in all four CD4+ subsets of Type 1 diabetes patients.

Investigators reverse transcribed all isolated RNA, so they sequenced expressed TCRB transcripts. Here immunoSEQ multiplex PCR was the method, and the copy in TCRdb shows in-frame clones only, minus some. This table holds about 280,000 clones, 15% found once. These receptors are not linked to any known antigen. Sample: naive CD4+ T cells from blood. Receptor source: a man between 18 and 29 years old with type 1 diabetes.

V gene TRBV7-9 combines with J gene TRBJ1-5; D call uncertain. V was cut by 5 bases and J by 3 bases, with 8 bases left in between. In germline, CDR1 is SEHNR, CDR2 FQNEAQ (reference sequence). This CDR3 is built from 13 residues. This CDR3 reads CASSETYNQPQHF. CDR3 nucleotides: TGTGCCAGCAGCGAAACTTACAATCAGCCCCAGCATTTT. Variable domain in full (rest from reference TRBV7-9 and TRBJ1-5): DTGVSQNPRHKITKRGQNVTFRCDPISEHNRLYWYRQTLGQGPEFLTYFQNEAQLEKSRLLSDRFSAERPKGSFSTLEIQRTEQGDSAMYLCASSETYNQPQHFGDGTRLSIL.

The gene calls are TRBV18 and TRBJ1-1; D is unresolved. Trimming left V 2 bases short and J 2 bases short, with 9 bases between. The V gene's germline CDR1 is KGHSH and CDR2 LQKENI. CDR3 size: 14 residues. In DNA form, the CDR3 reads TGTGCCAGCTCACCAACAACTACCAACACTGAAGCTTTCTTT. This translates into CASSPTTTNTEAFF.

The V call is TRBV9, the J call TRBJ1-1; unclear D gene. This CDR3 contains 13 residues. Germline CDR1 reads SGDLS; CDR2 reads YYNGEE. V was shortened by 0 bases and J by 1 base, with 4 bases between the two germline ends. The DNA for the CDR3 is TGTGCCAGCAGCGTAGACGGGAACACTGAAGCTTTCTTT. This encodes CASSVDGNTEAFF.

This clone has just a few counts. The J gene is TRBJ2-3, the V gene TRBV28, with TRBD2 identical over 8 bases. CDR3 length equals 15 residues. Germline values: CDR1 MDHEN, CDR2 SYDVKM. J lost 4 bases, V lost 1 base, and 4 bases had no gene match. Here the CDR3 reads CASSLFSAGADTQYF. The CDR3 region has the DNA TGTGCCAGCAGTTTATTTTCAGCGGGAGCAGATACGCAGTATTTT.

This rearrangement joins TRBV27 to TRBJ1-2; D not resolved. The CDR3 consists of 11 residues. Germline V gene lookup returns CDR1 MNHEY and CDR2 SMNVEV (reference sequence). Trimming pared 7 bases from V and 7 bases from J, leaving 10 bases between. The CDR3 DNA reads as TGTGCCAGCAAGTCACTGTCTGGCTACACCTTC. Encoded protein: CASKSLSGYTF.

The CDR3 loop reads CASSLSRVNEQFF. The DNA of the CDR3 is TGTGCCAGCAGCTTAAGCAGGGTTAATGAGCAGTTCTTC. The genes are TRBV7-2 and TRBJ2-1; D might be TRBD1 (5 bases). V was clipped by 2 bases and J by 7 bases, with 9 bases between them. The CDR3 contains 13 residues. Per the germline V gene, CDR1 is SGHTA and CDR2 is FQGNSA.

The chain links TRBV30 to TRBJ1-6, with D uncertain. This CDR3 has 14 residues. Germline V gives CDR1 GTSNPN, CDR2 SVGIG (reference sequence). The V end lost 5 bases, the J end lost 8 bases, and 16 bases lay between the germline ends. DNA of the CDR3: TGTGCCTGGGGTGGGTCCGGGGTTTATTCACCCCTCCACTTT. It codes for CAWGGSGVYSPLHF. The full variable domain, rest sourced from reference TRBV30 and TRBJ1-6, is SQTIHQWPATLVQPVGSPLSLECTVEGTSNPNLYWYRQAAGRGLQLLFYSVGIGQISSEVPQNLSASRPQDRQFILSSKKLLLSDSGFYLCAWGGSGVYSPLHFGNGTRLTVT.

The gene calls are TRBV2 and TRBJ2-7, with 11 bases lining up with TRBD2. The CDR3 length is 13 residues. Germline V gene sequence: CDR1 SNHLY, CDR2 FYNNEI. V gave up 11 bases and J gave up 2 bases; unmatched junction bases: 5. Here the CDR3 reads CALLTSGAYEQYF. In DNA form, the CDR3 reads TGTGCCCTATTGACTAGCGGGGCCTACGAGCAGTACTTC.

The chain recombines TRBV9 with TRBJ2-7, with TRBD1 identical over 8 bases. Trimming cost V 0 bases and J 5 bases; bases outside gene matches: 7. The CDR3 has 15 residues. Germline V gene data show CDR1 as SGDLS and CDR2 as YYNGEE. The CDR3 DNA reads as TGTGCCAGCAGCGTAGCAGAGACAGGGGTCGACGAGCAGTACTTC. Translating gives CASSVAETGVDEQYF.

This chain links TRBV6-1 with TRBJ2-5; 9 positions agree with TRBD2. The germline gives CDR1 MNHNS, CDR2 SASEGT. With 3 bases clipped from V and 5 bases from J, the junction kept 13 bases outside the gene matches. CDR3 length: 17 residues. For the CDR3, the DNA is TGTGCCAGCAGTGACGGATCGCGGGAGGGCCTTTCGGAGACCCAGTACTTC. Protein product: CASSDGSREGLSETQYF.

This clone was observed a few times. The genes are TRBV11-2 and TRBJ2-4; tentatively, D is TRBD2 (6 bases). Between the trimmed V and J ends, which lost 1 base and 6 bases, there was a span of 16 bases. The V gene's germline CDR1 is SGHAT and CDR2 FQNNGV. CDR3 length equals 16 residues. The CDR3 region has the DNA TGTGCCAGCAGCTTAGCGACGTTGGTGGGAGGAAACATTCAGTACTTC. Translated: CASSLATLVGGNIQYF.

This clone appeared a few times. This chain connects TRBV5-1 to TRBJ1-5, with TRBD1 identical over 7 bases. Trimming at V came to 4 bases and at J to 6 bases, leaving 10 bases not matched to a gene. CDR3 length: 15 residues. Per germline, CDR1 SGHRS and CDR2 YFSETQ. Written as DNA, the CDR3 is TGCGCCAGCAGCCCGACAGGGAACGGGGGTCAGCCCCAGCATTTT. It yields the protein CASSPTGNGGQPQHF.

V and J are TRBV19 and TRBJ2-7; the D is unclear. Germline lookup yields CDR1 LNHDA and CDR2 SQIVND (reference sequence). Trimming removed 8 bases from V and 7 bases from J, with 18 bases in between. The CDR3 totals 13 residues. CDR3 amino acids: CASGDPLWREQYF. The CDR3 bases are TGTGCCAGTGGAGATCCCCTATGGCGGGAGCAGTACTTC.

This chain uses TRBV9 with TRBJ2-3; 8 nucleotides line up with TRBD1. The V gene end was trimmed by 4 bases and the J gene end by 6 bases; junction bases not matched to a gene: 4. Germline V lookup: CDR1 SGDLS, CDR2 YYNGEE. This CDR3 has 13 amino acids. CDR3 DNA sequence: TGTGCCAGCAGCCGGACAGGGTGGGATACGCAGTATTTT. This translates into CASSRTGWDTQYF.

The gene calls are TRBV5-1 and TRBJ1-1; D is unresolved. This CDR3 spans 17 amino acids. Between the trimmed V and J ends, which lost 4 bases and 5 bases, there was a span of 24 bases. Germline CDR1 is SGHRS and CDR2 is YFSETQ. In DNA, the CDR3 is TGCGCCAGCAGCACCGAGGGCAGGACCGATAGGCGAACTGAAGCTTTCTTT. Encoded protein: CASSTEGRTDRRTEAFF.

CDR3: CASSPRGGRPYEQYF. The CDR3 nucleotides are TGTGCCAGCAGCCCCCGGGGGGGTCGGCCCTACGAGCAGTACTTC. The chain recombines TRBV7-9 with TRBJ2-7, with TRBD2 matching over 8 bases. With V trimmed by 5 bases and J by 2 bases, 8 bases remained unmatched. Germline CDR1 is SEHNR and CDR2 is FQNEAQ (reference sequence). The CDR3 spans 15 residues.

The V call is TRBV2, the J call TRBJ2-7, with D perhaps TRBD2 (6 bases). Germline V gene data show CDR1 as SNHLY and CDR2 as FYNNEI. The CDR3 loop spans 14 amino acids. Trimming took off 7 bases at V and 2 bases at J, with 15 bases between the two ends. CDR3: CASMPPRDTYEQYF. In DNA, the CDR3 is TGTGCCAGCATGCCACCGCGGGATACCTACGAGCAGTACTTC.